This TCR beta chain is drawn from a study of blood T cell repertoires in COVID-19. The overall study: The origin of the acute and convalescent COVID-19 samples was the United States, Italy and Spain. Sources were T cells, B-cell-depleted T cells, or PBMCs; the material itself was cDNA or gDNA.

Per the original data handling: Nucleated cell number was recorded as an estimate derived from reference gene primer amplification. Assay: immunoSEQ multiplex PCR; the TCRdb copy retains only in-frame clones and omits some. V and J calls and clone size are as listed in that table; D and trimming were resolved from the DNA. Here the sample spans about 190,000 clones, about 88% being singletons. V gave up 2 bases and J gave up 5 bases; unmatched junction bases: 7. CDR3 length equals 15 residues. CDR1 SGDLS and CDR2 YYNGEE come from the germline V gene. The chain uses TRBV9 and TRBJ2-5; 9 nucleotides align to TRBD1. The TCR comes from a woman aged 40 to 50 who had recovered from COVID-19. The sample consisted of peripheral blood. CDR3 nucleotide sequence: TGTGCCAGCAGCGTTGACAGGGGGATTAGGGAGACCCAGTACTTC. Translated, it gives CASSVDRGIRETQYF. The variable domain in full, completed from reference TRBV9 and TRBJ2-5, reads DSGVTQTPKHLITATGQRVTLRCSPRSGDLSVYWYQQSLDQGLQFLIQYYNGEERAKGNILERFSAQQFPDLHSELNLSSLELGDSALYFCASSVDRGIRETQYFGPGTRLLVL.